This T cell receptor beta chain was captured by sequencing in a study of blood T cell repertoires in COVID-19. On the study more broadly: PBMCs, B-cell-depleted T cells, or T cells provided the cDNA or gDNA that made up the material.

Sequencing was performed with immunoSEQ multiplex PCR; in TCRdb, only in-frame clones are kept and a portion is missing. The top ten hold 12% of the sample, which has about 170,000 clones, approximately 80% seen once. Enrollees, about 18 to 89 years old, lived in approximately 25 US areas. Participants' reported clinical history set cohort assignment. Symptom resolution, clearance, or two negative PCRs marked donors in Cohort 3 as recovered. Per the germline V gene, CDR1 is ENHRY and CDR2 is SYGVKD. Trimming cost V 4 bases and J 2 bases; bases outside gene matches: 3. CDR3 size: 15 residues. The sequence came from a man in his fifties or sixties who had recovered from COVID-19. Sequencing input: PBMCs or T cells enriched from blood (not recorded which). The V call is TRBV10-3, the J call TRBJ1-2, with 11 bases matching TRBD1. The CDR3 sequence: CAISGGQGENYGYTF. The CDR3 nucleotides are TGTGCCATCAGTGGGGGACAGGGGGAGAACTATGGCTACACCTTC.